A selection of T cell receptor beta chains follows, all from one sample in a study of cytomegalovirus exposure and HLA in healthy donors. Clones were read by immunoSEQ multiplex PCR, and TCRdb kept only the in-frame ones, dropping some. In all, the sample yields 130,000 to 150,000 clones. The sequenced material came from PBMCs. These receptors were obtained from a man aged 35-49 years in good health and CMV-seronegative. Each CDR3 is given with its conserved first and last residue. A D gene is named only where the DNA matches it firmly.

TRBV15	TRBJ2-7	TRBD1	TGTGCCACCAGCGCCCACGACAGGGCCTACGAGCAGTACTTC	CATSAHDRAYEQYF
TRBV7-2	TRBJ1-3	NA	TGTGCCAGCAGTCCCCAGGCGTCGTGGACTGGAAACACCATATATTTT	CASSPQASWTGNTIYF
TRBV5-8	TRBJ2-5	TRBD1	TGTGCCAGCAGCCTGGGACAGGGAAAAGAGACCCAGTACTTC	CASSLGQGKETQYF
TRBV4-3	TRBJ1-3	NA	TGCGCCAGCACCCGGGACACGTTTAATTCTGGAAACACCATATATTTT	CASTRDTFNSGNTIYF
TRBV7-8	TRBJ2-7	NA	TGTGCCAGCAGCTTAGGGACAGACTCCTACGAGCAGTACTTC	CASSLGTDSYEQYF
TRBV27	TRBJ2-1	TRBD1	TGTGCCAGCAGTTTGGGACAGAACATTTACAATGAGCAGTTCTTC	CASSLGQNIYNEQFF
TRBV19	TRBJ2-1	NA	TGTGCCAGTAGTATAGCCACGTTTAACGGCTACAATGAGCAGTTCTTC	CASSIATFNGYNEQFF
TRBV13	TRBJ1-2	NA	TGTGCCAGCAGCCCTGACCCGGGGGGTCACTATGGCTACACCTTC	CASSPDPGGHYGYTF
TRBV7-6	TRBJ1-1	NA	TGTGCCAGCAGGGACGCGGGTCTACAGATGAACACTGAAGCTTTCTTT	CASRDAGLQMNTEAFF
TRBV4-2	TRBJ1-1	NA	TGTGCCAGCAGCCAAGAGTCGCTCCTAAACACTGAAGCTTTCTTT	CASSQESLLNTEAFF
TRBV9	TRBJ1-1	NA	TGTGCCAGCAGCAAAGGGGGAAGGGTGGGCACTGAAGCTTTCTTT	CASSKGGRVGTEAFF
TRBV5-1	TRBJ1-1	NA	TGCGCCAGCAGCGTGCGGGGAACTGAAGCTTTCTTT	CASSVRGTEAFF
TRBV2	TRBJ1-2	TRBD1	TGTGCCAGCAGTGAAAGACAGGGGGTTGGCTACACCTTC	CASSERQGVGYTF
TRBV6-1	TRBJ1-3	NA	TGTGCCAGCAGTTTTATACAGTTTTCTGGAAACACCATATATTTT	CASSFIQFSGNTIYF
TRBV18	TRBJ2-7	TRBD1	TGTGCCACCATACAGGGGTCGTACTACGAGCAGTACTTC	CATIQGSYYEQYF
TRBV19	TRBJ2-7	TRBD1	TGTGCCAGTAGTCCGTGGACAGGGGGCTACGAGCAGTACTTC	CASSPWTGGYEQYF
TRBV2	TRBJ2-4	TRBD2	TGTGCCAGCAGAGGGACTAGCGGGGGAGTAGCCAAAAACATTCAGTACTTC	CASRGTSGGVAKNIQYF
TRBV14	TRBJ2-2	NA	TGTGCCAGCAGCCAAGATAACGGGCGGGGGCTCACCGGGGAGCTGTTTTTT	CASSQDNGRGLTGELFF
TRBV28	TRBJ2-7	NA	TGTGCCAGCAGTTTTACCCCAGGGGACTACGAGCAGTACTTC	CASSFTPGDYEQYF
TRBV25-1	TRBJ1-6	NA	TGTGCCAGCAGAGGGACACTCGGGAGGATGGAATCACCCCTCCACTTT	CASRGTLGRMESPLHF
TRBV9	TRBJ1-1	TRBD1	TGTGCCAGCAGCGGTTTTGACAGGGGGCTTACTGAAGCTTTCTTT	CASSGFDRGLTEAFF
TRBV29-1	TRBJ2-1	NA	TGCAGCGTTGAAATGGGGGGGGGCCAAAATGAGCAGTTCTTC	CSVEMGGGQNEQFF
TRBV19	TRBJ1-1	NA	TGTGCCAGTAGTTTCCAGATGAACACTGAAGCTTTCTTT	CASSFQMNTEAFF
TRBV5-4	TRBJ1-5	NA	TGTGCCAGCAGCTTGGGGGGGGGCACGAGCAATCAGCCCCAGCATTTT	CASSLGGGTSNQPQHF